This T cell receptor beta chain was identified during a study of cytomegalovirus exposure and HLA in healthy donors. Study-level findings and limits: Researchers catalogued over 150 TCR beta chains as cytomegalovirus-associated. The CMV antigen specificity of a few CMV-associated chains was confirmed through in vitro analysis. Subsequent analysis found a tendency for first-cohort TCR clusters to co-occur within the 90 to 150 validation repertoires.

As for this clone: What it recognizes is unknown.

This CDR3 contains 13 residues. J lost 4 bases, V lost 8 bases, and 5 bases had no gene match. CDR1 and CDR2 (germline): LNHNV, YYDKDF (reference sequence). Sequenced by immunoSEQ multiplex PCR; TCRdb stores in-frame clones only, minus some. The sample yields 120,000 or so clones, about 88% seen once. This chain uses TRBV15 with TRBJ1-1; 9 nucleotides line up with TRBD1. This clonotype was obtained from a man younger than 40 in good health and CMV-seronegative. The sequencing input was PBMCs. The CDR3, as DNA: TGTGCCACCCGGACAGGGGCGCTCACTGAAGCTTTCTTT. Its translation is CATRTGALTEAFF.